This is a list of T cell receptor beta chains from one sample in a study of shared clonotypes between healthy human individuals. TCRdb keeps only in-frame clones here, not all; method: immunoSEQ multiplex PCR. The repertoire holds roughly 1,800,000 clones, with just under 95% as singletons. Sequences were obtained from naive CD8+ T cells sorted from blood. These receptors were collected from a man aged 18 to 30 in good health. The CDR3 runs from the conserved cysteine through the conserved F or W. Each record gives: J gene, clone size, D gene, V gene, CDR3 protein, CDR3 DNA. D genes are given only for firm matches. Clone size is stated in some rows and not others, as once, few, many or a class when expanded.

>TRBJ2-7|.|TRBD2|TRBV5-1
CASSFGSIAGYYEQYF
TGCGCCAGCAGCTTTGGGTCTATAGCGGGATACTACGAGCAGTACTTC
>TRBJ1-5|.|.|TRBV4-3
CASSQNHENQPQHF
TGCGCCAGCAGCCAAAATCACGAGAACCAGCCCCAGCATTTT
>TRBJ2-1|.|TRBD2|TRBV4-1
CASSQPSGGAVEQFF
TGCGCCAGCAGCCAACCTAGCGGGGGGGCCGTTGAGCAGTTCTTC
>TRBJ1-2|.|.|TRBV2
CASSEGLRGTPNYGYTF
TGTGCCAGCAGTGAAGGACTCCGAGGCACCCCTAACTATGGCTACACCTTC
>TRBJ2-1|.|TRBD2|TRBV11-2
CASSLDPSGSNEQFF
TGTGCCAGCAGCTTAGATCCTAGCGGGAGTAATGAGCAGTTCTTC
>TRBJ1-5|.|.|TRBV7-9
CASSLAEGALLDSNQPQHF
TGTGCCAGCAGCTTAGCGGAAGGGGCCCTCTTAGATAGCAATCAGCCCCAGCATTTT
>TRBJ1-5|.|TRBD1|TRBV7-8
CASSLLDRGNQPQHF
TGTGCCAGCAGCTTACTAGACAGGGGCAATCAGCCCCAGCATTTT
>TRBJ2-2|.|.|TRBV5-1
CASSPDHTGELFF
TGCGCCAGCAGCCCGGACCACACCGGGGAGCTGTTTTTT
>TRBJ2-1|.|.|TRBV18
CASSPEDGPYNEQFF
TGTGCCAGCTCACCAGAGGACGGACCCTACAATGAGCAGTTCTTC
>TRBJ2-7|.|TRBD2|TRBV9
CASSVGEREDPYEQYF
TGTGCCAGCAGCGTAGGAGAGCGGGAGGACCCCTACGAGCAGTACTTC
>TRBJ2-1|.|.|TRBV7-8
CASSLGTSFHEQFF
TGTGCCAGCAGCTTAGGGACTTCCTTCCATGAGCAGTTCTTC
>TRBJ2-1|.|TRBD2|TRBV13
CASSWGTSGSSEQFF
TGTGCCAGCAGCTGGGGGACTAGCGGGAGTAGTGAGCAGTTCTTC
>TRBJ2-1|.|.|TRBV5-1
CASSLSGPYNEQFF
TGCGCCAGCAGTCTAAGCGGGCCATACAATGAGCAGTTCTTC
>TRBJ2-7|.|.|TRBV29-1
CSVLRPPYEQYF
TGCAGCGTTCTCCGGCCACCATACGAGCAGTACTTC
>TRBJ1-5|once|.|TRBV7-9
CASSQTTPWENQPQHF
TGTGCCAGCAGCCAAACTACCCCCTGGGAGAATCAGCCCCAGCATTTT
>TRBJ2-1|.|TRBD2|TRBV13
CASSLGSGGYGNEQFF
TGTGCCAGCAGCTTAGGGAGCGGGGGGTACGGCAATGAGCAGTTCTTC
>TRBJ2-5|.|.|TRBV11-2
CASSFPGERETQYF
TGTGCCAGCAGCTTCCCAGGGGAGAGGGAGACCCAGTACTTC
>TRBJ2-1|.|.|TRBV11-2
CASSSGTNSYNEQFF
TGTGCCAGCAGCTCTGGGACAAACTCCTACAATGAGCAGTTCTTC
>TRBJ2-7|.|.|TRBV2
CASSAGVEQYF
TGTGCCAGCAGTGCAGGGGTCGAGCAGTACTTC
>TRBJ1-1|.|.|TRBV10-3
CAISDEGMEEAFF
TGTGCCATCAGTGATGAAGGGATGGAAGAAGCTTTCTTT
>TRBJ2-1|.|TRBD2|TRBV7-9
CASSRVAGEAYNEQFF
TGTGCCAGCAGCCGGGTAGCGGGAGAGGCCTACAATGAGCAGTTCTTC
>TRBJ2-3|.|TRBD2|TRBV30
CAWSVRVGGGFTDTQYF
TGTGCCTGGAGTGTAAGGGTGGGCGGGGGGTTCACAGATACGCAGTATTTT
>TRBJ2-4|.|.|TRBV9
CASNEGELKNIQYF
TGTGCCAGCAACGAGGGGGAGCTTAAAAACATTCAGTACTTC
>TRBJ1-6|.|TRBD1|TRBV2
CASRADRATSYNSPLHF
TGTGCCAGCAGAGCGGACAGGGCTACCTCCTATAATTCACCCCTCCACTTT
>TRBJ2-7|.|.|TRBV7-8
CASSLSTAYEQYF
TGTGCCAGCAGCTTGAGCACAGCTTATGAGCAGTACTTC
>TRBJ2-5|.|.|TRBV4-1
CASSLTRLSQETQYF
TGCGCCAGCAGCCTTACTCGCCTGTCTCAAGAGACCCAGTACTTC
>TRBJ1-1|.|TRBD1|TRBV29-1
CSVESGQSFEAFF
TGCAGCGTTGAGTCGGGACAGAGTTTTGAAGCTTTCTTT
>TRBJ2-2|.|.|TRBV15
CATSAGRDTGELFF
TGTGCCACCAGCGCAGGTAGAGACACCGGGGAGCTGTTTTTT
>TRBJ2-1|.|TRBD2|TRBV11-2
CASSLVSSGEDNEQFF
TGTGCCAGCAGCTTAGTTAGTAGCGGGGAGGACAATGAGCAGTTCTTC
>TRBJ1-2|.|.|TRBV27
CASSLQTGALGIYGYTF
TGTGCCAGCAGTTTACAAACAGGCGCCCTAGGAATCTATGGCTACACCTTC
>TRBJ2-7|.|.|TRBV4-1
CASSQDHSTHYEQYF
TGCGCCAGCAGCCAAGACCACTCTACCCATTACGAGCAGTACTTC
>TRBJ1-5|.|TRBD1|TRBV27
CASSSYDREGNQPQHF
TGTGCCAGCAGTTCCTACGACAGGGAGGGCAATCAGCCCCAGCATTTT
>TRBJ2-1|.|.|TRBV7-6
CASSSEAGALSYNEQFF
TGTGCCAGCAGCTCAGAGGCGGGGGCCCTCTCCTACAATGAGCAGTTCTTC
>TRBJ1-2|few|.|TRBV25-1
CASRDGKNYGYTF
TGTGCCAGCAGGGACGGGAAAAACTATGGCTACACCTTC
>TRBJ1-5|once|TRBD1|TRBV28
CASSSGGRQPQHF
TGTGCCAGCAGTTCAGGGGGACGGCAGCCCCAGCATTTT
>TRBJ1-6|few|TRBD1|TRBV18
CASSPGQGAGSPLHF
TGTGCCAGCTCACCCGGACAGGGGGCGGGATCACCCCTCCACTTT
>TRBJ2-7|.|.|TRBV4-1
CASSQGSVGYEQYF
TGCGCCAGCAGCCAAGGATCGGTCGGCTACGAGCAGTACTTC
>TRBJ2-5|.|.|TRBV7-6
CASSLTLKVAETQYF
TGTGCCAGCAGCTTAACGTTAAAGGTCGCAGAGACCCAGTACTTC
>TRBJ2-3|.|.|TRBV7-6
CASSPLGSTDTQYF
TGTGCCAGCAGCCCACTAGGGAGCACAGATACGCAGTATTTT
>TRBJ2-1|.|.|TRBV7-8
CASSPLLIGAYNEQFF
TGTGCCAGCAGCCCTCTCCTTATAGGGGCCTACAATGAGCAGTTCTTC
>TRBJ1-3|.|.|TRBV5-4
CASSLDGDHSPGNTIYF
TGTGCCAGCAGCTTGGACGGAGACCATAGCCCTGGAAACACCATATATTTT
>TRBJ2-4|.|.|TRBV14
CASSQDQDRIQYF
TGTGCCAGCAGCCAAGACCAGGACAGAATTCAGTACTTC
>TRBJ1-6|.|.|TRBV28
CASTSTGSNSPLHF
TGTGCCAGCACCTCGACAGGTAGTAATTCACCCCTCCACTTT
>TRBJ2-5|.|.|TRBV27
CASSLDGLQPAETQYF
TGTGCCAGCAGTTTAGACGGGCTCCAACCAGCAGAGACCCAGTACTTC
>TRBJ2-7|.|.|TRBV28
CASSLGESLIAYEQYF
TGTGCCAGCAGTTTGGGCGAGAGCCTAATAGCCTACGAGCAGTACTTC
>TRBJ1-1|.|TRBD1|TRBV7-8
CASRIQGHTEAFF
TGTGCCAGCAGGATACAGGGGCACACTGAAGCTTTCTTT
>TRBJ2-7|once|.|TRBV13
CASSLGDSSYEQYF
TGTGCCAGCAGCTTAGGGGATAGCTCCTACGAGCAGTACTTC
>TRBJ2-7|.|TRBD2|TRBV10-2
CASSETSGPLGEQYF
TGCGCCAGCAGCGAGACTAGCGGGCCTCTGGGGGAGCAGTACTTC
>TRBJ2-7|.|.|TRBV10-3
CAISPGLSYEQYF
TGTGCCATCAGCCCGGGCCTATCCTACGAGCAGTACTTC
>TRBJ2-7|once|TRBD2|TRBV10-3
CATTLAGNYEQYF
TGTGCCACGACACTAGCGGGGAACTACGAGCAGTACTTC
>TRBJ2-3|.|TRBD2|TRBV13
CASRTAGTSGTDTQYF
TGTGCCAGCAGGACGGCTGGGACTAGCGGGACAGATACGCAGTATTTT
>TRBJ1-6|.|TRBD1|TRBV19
CASSPTGVLYSPLHF
TGTGCCAGTAGTCCAACAGGGGTTCTGTATTCACCCCTCCACTTT
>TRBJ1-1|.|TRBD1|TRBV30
CAWKGARTEAFF
TGTGCCTGGAAGGGGGCGCGGACTGAAGCTTTCTTT
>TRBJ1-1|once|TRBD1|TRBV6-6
CASSAGTGNTEAFF
TGTGCCAGCAGTGCAGGGACAGGGAACACTGAAGCTTTCTTT
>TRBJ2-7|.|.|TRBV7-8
CASSLAGGVDEQYF
TGTGCCAGCAGCTTAGCGGGGGGAGTGGACGAGCAGTACTTC
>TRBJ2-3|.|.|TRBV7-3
CASSRGTLSTDTQYF
TGTGCCAGCAGCAGAGGGACACTAAGCACAGATACGCAGTATTTT
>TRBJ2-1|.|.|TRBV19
CASSIARGNEQFF
TGTGCCAGTAGTATAGCCAGGGGCAATGAGCAGTTCTTC
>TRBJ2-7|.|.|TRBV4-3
CASSQERVEGFIYEQYF
TGCGCCAGCAGCCAAGAAAGGGTTGAGGGGTTCATCTACGAGCAGTACTTC
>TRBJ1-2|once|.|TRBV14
CASSQEGSGGYTF
TGTGCCAGCAGCCAAGAGGGATCGGGAGGCTACACCTTC